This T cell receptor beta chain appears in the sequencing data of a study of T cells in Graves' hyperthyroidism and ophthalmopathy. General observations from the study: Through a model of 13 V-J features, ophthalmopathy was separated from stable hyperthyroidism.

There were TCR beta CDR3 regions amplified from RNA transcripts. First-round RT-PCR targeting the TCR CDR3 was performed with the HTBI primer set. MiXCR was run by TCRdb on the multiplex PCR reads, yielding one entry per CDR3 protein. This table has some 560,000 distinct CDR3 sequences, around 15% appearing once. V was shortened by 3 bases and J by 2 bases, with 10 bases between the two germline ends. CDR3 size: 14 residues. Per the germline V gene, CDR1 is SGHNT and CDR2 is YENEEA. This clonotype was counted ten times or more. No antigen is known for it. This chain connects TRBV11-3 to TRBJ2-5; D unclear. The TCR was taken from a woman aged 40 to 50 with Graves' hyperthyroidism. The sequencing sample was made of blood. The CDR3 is CASSFVAGQETQYF. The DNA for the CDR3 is TGTGCCAGCAGCTTCGTGGCTGGACAAGAGACCCAGTACTTC.